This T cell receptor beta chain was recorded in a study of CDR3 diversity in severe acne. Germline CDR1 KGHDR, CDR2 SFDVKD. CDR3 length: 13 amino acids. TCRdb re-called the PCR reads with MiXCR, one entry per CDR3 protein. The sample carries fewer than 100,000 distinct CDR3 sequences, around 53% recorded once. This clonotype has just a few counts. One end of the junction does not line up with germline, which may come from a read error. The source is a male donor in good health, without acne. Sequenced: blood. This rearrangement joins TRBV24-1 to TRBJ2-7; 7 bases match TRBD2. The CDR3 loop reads CATRSGGTGKQYF. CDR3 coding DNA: TGTGCTACCAGGTCGGGGGGAACCGGCAAGCAGTACTTC.